Each of the 17 T cell receptor beta chains below was sequenced from the same sample in a study of control samples from healthy donors and cancer patients. The method was immunoSEQ multiplex PCR; TCRdb's version includes in-frame clones alone and lacks a portion of them. The repertoire consists of 35,000 to 55,000 clones, with roughly 77% occurring once and the leading ten covering 17%. The source material was formalin-fixed, paraffin-embedded tissue. The receptor set was obtained from a male donor with melanoma.

The chain employs TRBV18 and TRBJ2-3; TRBD2 is a possible D gene (6 bases). This CDR3 has 14 residues. V lost 3 bases to trimming and J lost 6 bases, with 13 bases between them. Germline values: CDR1 KGHSH, CDR2 LQKENI. The CDR3 spells CASSPSGPRDTQYF. DNA for the CDR3: TGTGCCAGCTCACCCAGCGGGCCTCGGGATACGCAGTATTTT.

V is TRBV29-1 and J is TRBJ2-2; perhaps D is TRBD1 or TRBD2 (5 bases each). The CDR3 contains 14 residues. With 5 bases removed from V and 3 bases from J, the gap between germline ends came to 13 bases. Germline CDR1 SQVTM, CDR2 ANQGSEA. CDR3 loop: CSVIGQGHTGELFF. The CDR3 DNA reads TGCAGCGTTATTGGGCAGGGACACACCGGGGAGCTGTTTTTT.

The chain combines TRBV5-6 with TRBJ2-7; no definite D call. Germline V gene lookup returns CDR1 SGHDT and CDR2 YYEEEE. V was pared by 4 bases and J by 3 bases, with 14 bases between. The CDR3 has 14 residues. In DNA, the CDR3 is TGTGCCAGCAGCCCTTTGGGCATGGGCTACGAGCAGTACTTC. The encoded protein is CASSPLGMGYEQYF. The full variable domain, rest sourced from reference TRBV5-6 and TRBJ2-7, is DAGVTQSPTHLIKTRGQQVTLRCSPKSGHDTVSWYQQALGQGPQFIFQYYEEEERQRGNFPDRFSGHQFPNYSSELNVNALLLGDSALYLCASSPLGMGYEQYFGPGTRLTVT.

The V gene is TRBV7-2, the J gene TRBJ2-1, with 8 bases that match TRBD2. V shed 4 bases, J shed 7 bases, and the junction held 9 bases outside the gene matches. The CDR3 has 15 amino acids. Germline CDR1 reads SGHTA; CDR2 reads FQGNSA. CDR3 DNA: TGTGCCAGCAGCTGGATAGCGGGAAGGGCGAATGAGCAGTTCTTC. It encodes CASSWIAGRANEQFF.

This chain uses TRBV19 with TRBJ2-1; no clear D gene. The CDR3 loop spans 12 amino acids. The V end lost 0 bases, the J end lost 13 bases, and 10 bases lay between the germline ends. Germline V CDR1 and CDR2: LNHDA, SQIVND (reference sequence). CDR3 amino acids: CASSIDRTEQFF. The DNA of the CDR3 is TGTGCCAGTAGTATAGATAGGACCGAACAGTTCTTC.

About this clone: A much larger clone differs from this one at a single base, so this may be a read error. This chain joins TRBV24-1 and TRBJ1-1; no firm D call. Trimming took 4 bases from V and 6 from J, leaving 11 bases between them. CDR1 is KGHDR and CDR2 is SFDVKD in the germline V gene. CDR3 size: 13 residues. The DNA of the CDR3 is TGTGCCACCAGTGACCTAGGGTCCCCTGAAGCTTTCTTT. Encoded protein: CATSDLGSPEAFF.

The V and J genes are TRBV5-1 and TRBJ2-7, with D unresolved. V was cut by 4 bases and J by 6 bases, with 11 bases left in between. Germline V gene lookup returns CDR1 SGHRS and CDR2 YFSETQ. The CDR3 spans 12 residues. CDR3 DNA sequence: TGCGCCAGCAGCGAGGTATTTTCCGAGCAGTACTTC. Amino acids: CASSEVFSEQYF.

This chain connects TRBV6-5 to TRBJ2-2; weak D call: TRBD2 (6 bases). CDR3 length: 12 residues. The ends were cut back, 6 bases at V and 8 bases at J, with 10 bases in the middle. Germline assignment: CDR1 MNHEY and CDR2 SVGAGI. The CDR3 reads CASREGVGELFF. The CDR3 DNA follows: TGTGCCAGCAGGGAGGGCGTGGGGGAGCTGTTTTTT.

As regards this clone: The limits of the CDR3 on the DNA are not certain, so only TCRdb's listed CDR3 is given. This sequence joins TRBV21-1 and TRBJ1-4; TRBD1 is taken as the D call from the table, unchecked against the DNA. TRBV21-1 is assigned pseudogene status. The CDR3 length equals 19 residues, ends included. The CDR3 spells CASSKIWGTGIETNEKLFF.

A word on this clone: One end of the junction fails to match germline, which may point to a read error. This chain joins TRBV18 and TRBJ2-5; D unresolved. The CDR3 runs 15 residues. CDR1 and CDR2 from the germline V gene are KGHSH and LQKENI. The CDR3 reads CASSPLETHQETQYF. The CDR3 bases are TGTGCCAGCTCTCCATTAGAGACCCACCAGGAGACCCAGTACTTC.

The chain recombines TRBV21-1 with TRBJ1-2; the table's D gene call, TRBD1, was not cross checked with the DNA. TRBV21-1 is a documented pseudogene. The CDR3 contains 20 residues. Here the CDR3 DNA reads TGTGCCAGCAGGCAGGGGCGCGGAATTGTACCCCTGAGCACGCGCTATGGCTACACCTTC. Translating gives CASRQGRGIVPLSTRYGYTF.

As regards this clone: A much more abundant neighbour one base away suggests this may be a read error. This rearrangement joins TRBV5-1 to TRBJ1-1, with 9 bases fitting TRBD1. Germline V CDR1 and CDR2: SGHRS, YFSETQ. The CDR3 is 14 amino acids. CDR3 DNA: TGCGCCAGCAGCCCGGACAGGGGTAACACTGAAACTTTCTTT. It encodes CASSPDRGNTETFF.

Only one count was recorded for this clone. This chain connects TRBV5-1 to TRBJ1-4; the match to TRBD1 covers 8 bases. V was clipped by 4 bases and J by 5 bases; unmatched bases: 4. The CDR3 runs to 14 residues. CDR1 is SGHRS and CDR2 is YFSETQ in the germline V gene. CDR3 in amino acids: CASSPDRGNEKLFF. CDR3 nucleotide sequence: TGCGCCAGCAGCCCCGACAGGGGCAATGAAAAACTGTTTTTT.

In DNA, the CDR3 is TGTGCCAGCAGGGACCCGACAGGGTCCGCCTACGAGCAGTACTTC. Its translation: CASRDPTGSAYEQYF. V and J are TRBV6-5 and TRBJ2-7; 7 positions match TRBD1. Germline trimming cut 6 bases from V and 2 bases from J; bases unmatched to any gene: 10. The CDR3 is 15 amino acids. Per germline, CDR1 MNHEY and CDR2 SVGAGI.

The rearrangement uses TRBV24-1 and TRBJ2-5; tentative D call: TRBD1 (6 bases). Deletions cut 4 bases from V and 5 bases from J, with 10 bases between. Germline CDR1 is KGHDR and CDR2 is SFDVKD. This CDR3 is 13 amino acids long. This CDR3 reads CATSDTGKETQYF. In DNA form, the CDR3 reads TGTGCCACCAGTGACACAGGGAAGGAGACCCAGTACTTC.

The V call is TRBV23-1, the J call TRBJ2-3; maybe TRBD2 (6 bases). TRBV23-1 is flagged as an ORF with uncertain function. There are 15 residues in the CDR3. The V end was cut by 2 bases, the J end by 3 bases, with 12 bases between. CDR3 sequence reads: CASSQKEGRTDTQYF. The CDR3 nucleotides are TGCGCCAGCAGTCAAAAGGAGGGCAGAACAGATACGCAGTATTTT.

The genes are TRBV5-1 and TRBJ2-3; 8 nucleotides agree with TRBD1. With V trimmed by 4 bases and J by 4 bases, 8 bases remained unmatched. The germline CDR1 and CDR2 sequences are SGHRS and YFSETQ. The CDR3 has 15 amino acids. This CDR3 reads CASSLNPGQADTQYF. Written as DNA, the CDR3 is TGCGCCAGCAGCCTAAACCCGGGACAGGCAGATACGCAGTATTTT.